Following are 22 T cell receptor beta chains from one sample sequenced in a study of blood T cell repertoires in COVID-19 (dated by TCRdb to 2020 to 2021). Library preparation used the immunoSEQ multiplex PCR assay. This immuneACCESS table, as held by TCRdb, lists in-frame sequences with V and J called but not all clones. Of the missing ones, under half trace to an unresolved V gene in checked studies; the others have no known cause. A total of around 76,000 clones appear in this sample, about 90% of them only once. Together, the top ten hold about 5.8% of the sample. The sample was peripheral blood. Receptors were obtained from a human donor in a cohort sampled during active COVID-19.

The V call is TRBV3-1 (or the pseudogene TRBV3-2), the J call TRBJ2-4; 13 bases align to TRBD2. The CDR3 contains 18 residues. Germline CDR1 is LGHDT and CDR2 is YNNKEL (reference sequence). V lost 1 base to trimming and J lost 0 bases; unmatched junction nucleotides: 3. In nucleotides, the CDR3 is TGTGCCAGCAGCCAAGTGGGACTAGCGGGACTAGCCAAAAACATTCAGTACTTC. It encodes CASSQVGLAGLAKNIQYF.

The chain joins TRBV18 to TRBJ1-1, with a possible D match to TRBD1 (5 bases). The CDR3 totals 15 residues. The V and J ends lost 1 base and 1 base respectively, with 10 bases between them. Looked up from germline, CDR1 is KGHSH and CDR2 is LQKENI. CDR3 coding DNA: TGTGCCAGCTCACCACGGGGGGTCGAGAACACTGAAGCTTTCTTT. The encoded protein is CASSPRGVENTEAFF. Full variable domain (rest looked up from reference TRBV18 and TRBJ1-1): NAGVMQNPRHLVRRRGQEARLRCSPMKGHSHVYWYRQLPEEGLKFMVYLQKENIIDESGMPKERFSAEFPKEGPSILRIQQVVRGDSAAYFCASSPRGVENTEAFFGQGTRLTVV.

The rearrangement links TRBV7-2 to TRBJ1-2; unclear D gene. The CDR3 extends over 15 amino acids. Germline assignment: CDR1 SGHTA and CDR2 FQGNSA. Between the trimmed V and J ends, which lost 4 bases and 4 bases, there was a span of 16 bases. DNA of the CDR3: TGTGCCAGCAGCTCACCGCCGAGTCCCGGCTATGGCTACACCTTC. Translated, it gives CASSSPPSPGYGYTF.

This clone was observed a handful of times. The chain combines TRBV19 with TRBJ1-5; TRBD1 aligns across 9 bases. CDR3 length: 17 residues. Germline V gives CDR1 LNHDA, CDR2 SQIVND (reference sequence). J was trimmed by 4 bases and V by 1 base; bases with no gene match: 8. This CDR3 reads CASSIGTGGMGNQPQHF. Written as DNA, the CDR3 is TGTGCCAGTAGTATAGGAACAGGGGGCATGGGGAATCAGCCCCAGCATTTT.

CDR3 DNA: TGTGCCAGCTCACCTGACAGGGCTTACGAGCAGTACTTC. Its protein product is CASSPDRAYEQYF. The rearrangement links TRBV18 to TRBJ2-7, with 7 nucleotides matching TRBD1. Losses at the gene ends were 3 bases for V and 4 bases for J; bases not matched to a gene: 3. Germline loops: CDR1 KGHSH, CDR2 LQKENI. The CDR3 sequence is 13 residues long.

The chain carries TRBV6-6 and TRBJ2-3; a weak D match, TRBD1 (6 bases). The germline V gene has CDR1 MNHNY and CDR2 SVGAGI (reference sequence). Trimming left V 5 bases short and J 2 bases short, with 20 bases between. The CDR3 consists of 17 residues. For the CDR3, the DNA is TGTGCCAGCAGTCACACAGTCAGGGGACCTCCCACAGATACGCAGTATTTT. Protein: CASSHTVRGPPTDTQYF.

V and J are TRBV5-6 and TRBJ1-2; the D gene is possibly TRBD1 (6 bases). This CDR3 is built from 15 residues. CDR1 is SGHDT and CDR2 is YYEEEE in the germline V gene. Trimming left V 0 bases short and J 3 bases short, with 12 bases between. The CDR3 region is CASSLAVRGDYGYTF. CDR3 coding DNA: TGTGCCAGCAGCTTGGCGGTCAGGGGTGACTATGGCTACACCTTC.

As to this clone: A read error may account for a junction end that differs from germline. The V call is TRBV30, the J call TRBJ2-7; D perhaps matches TRBD2 (5 bases). CDR1 is GTSNPN and CDR2 is SVGIG in the germline V gene (reference sequence). The CDR3 is 13 residues long. CDR3: CAGSFLRSYEQYF. The CDR3 bases are TGTGCCGGGAGCTTCCTACGGTCCTACGAGCAGTACTTC. Looking up the rest from reference TRBV30 and TRBJ2-7 gives the full variable domain: SQTIHQWPATLVQPVGSPLSLECTVEGTSNPNLYWYRQAAGRGLQLLFYSVGIGQISSEVPQNLSASRPQDRQFILSSKKLLLSDSGFYLCAGSFLRSYEQYFGPGTRLTVT.

In its sample, this clone was seen once. The rearrangement links TRBV3-1 (or the pseudogene TRBV3-2) to TRBJ2-2; D unclear. Deletions cut 3 bases from V and 5 bases from J, with 13 bases between. The CDR3 is 15 residues long. Germline CDR1 is LGHDT and CDR2 is YNNKEL (reference sequence). The CDR3 DNA reads as TGTGCCAGCAGCCACGAAGTTAGCCGGACCGGGGAGCTGTTTTTT. Protein product: CASSHEVSRTGELFF.

This clone has a single count. This sequence joins TRBV18 and TRBJ2-1; D possibly corresponds to TRBD1 (6 bases). The CDR3 sequence is 16 residues long. Trimming stripped 3 bases from V and 0 bases from J, with 12 bases between. Per the germline V gene, CDR1 is KGHSH and CDR2 is LQKENI. Written as DNA, the CDR3 is TGTGCCAGCTCACCGGGACAAAGGAGCTCCTACAATGAGCAGTTCTTC. Translating it yields CASSPGQRSSYNEQFF.

The genes are TRBV5-1 and TRBJ2-5; 7 bases fit TRBD1. V was clipped by 2 bases and J by 7 bases; unmatched bases: 11. Germline CDR1 reads SGHRS; CDR2 reads YFSETQ. The length of the CDR3 is 15 residues. DNA for the CDR3: TGCGCCAGCAGCTTCGGCGACAGGGATGGAGGGACCCAGTACTTC. This sequence encodes CASSFGDRDGGTQYF.

The chain uses TRBV19 and TRBJ2-3, with unresolved D. Germline V gene sequence: CDR1 LNHDA, CDR2 SQIVND (reference sequence). V lost 8 bases and J lost 1, with 10 bases in between. The CDR3 length is 13 residues. In nucleotides, the CDR3 is TGTGCCAGTCGTCCCACAGGCACAGATACGCAGTATTTT. Translated, it gives CASRPTGTDTQYF.

This clone occurred once. This chain links TRBV5-5 with TRBJ1-1, with TRBD1 identical over 9 bases. Trimming at V came to 0 bases and at J to 4 bases, leaving 4 bases not matched to a gene. The CDR3 runs 15 residues. Germline V gene sequence: CDR1 SGHKS, CDR2 YYEKEE (reference sequence). CDR3 DNA sequence: TGTGCCAGCAGCTTGGGACAGGGGGTGAGCACTGAAGCTTTCTTT. It specifies CASSLGQGVSTEAFF.

This sequence joins TRBV5-8 and TRBJ2-7; 9 nucleotides line up with TRBD2. The trim removed 5 bases at V and 3 bases at J, leaving 12 bases unmatched. The length of the CDR3 is 16 residues. In germline, CDR1 is SGHTS, CDR2 YDEGEE. The CDR3 sequence is CASRPRAGGRHYEQYF. CDR3 DNA sequence: TGTGCCAGCAGACCCCGGGCGGGGGGGAGGCACTACGAGCAGTACTTC. The variable domain in full, with the rest retrieved from reference TRBV5-8 and TRBJ2-7, is EAGVTQSPTHLIKTRGQQATLRCSPISGHTSVYWYQQALGLGLQFLLWYDEGEERNRGNFPPRFSGRQFPNYSSELNVNALELEDSALYLCASRPRAGGRHYEQYFGPGTRLTVT.

The V and J genes are TRBV4-3 and TRBJ2-3; 7 bases map to TRBD1. CDR3 size: 16 residues. V shed 4 bases, J shed 3 bases, and the junction held 10 bases outside the gene matches. CDR1 is LGHNA and CDR2 is YSLEER in the germline V gene. This CDR3 reads CASSLLPGQRTDTQYF. The CDR3 region has the DNA TGCGCCAGCAGCCTTCTCCCGGGACAGAGGACAGATACGCAGTATTTT.

This clone was detected once. The chain links TRBV7-7 to TRBJ2-5; 8 nucleotides agree with TRBD2. Germline lookup yields CDR1 SSHAT and CDR2 FNYEAQ (reference sequence). With V trimmed by 3 bases and J by 5 bases, 5 bases remained unmatched. The CDR3 length is 14 residues. CDR3 bases: TGTGCCAGCAGCTTGCTAGCGGGTAGGGAGACCCAGTACTTC. Protein sequence: CASSLLAGRETQYF.

This chain uses TRBV28 with TRBJ1-1; tentative D call: TRBD1 (5 bases). The CDR3 is 14 residues long. Germline V CDR1 and CDR2: MDHEN, SYDVKM. V lost 6 bases and J 1 base, leaving 12 bases between the germline ends. CDR3 coding DNA: TGTGCCAGCAGGCTACAGGAGAGGAACACTGAAGCTTTCTTT. It translates to CASRLQERNTEAFF.

This clone was counted once. This chain connects TRBV7-8 to TRBJ2-2, with 7 bases lining up with TRBD1. V trimming: 2 bases; J trimming: 7 bases; junction bases outside the gene matches: 16. This CDR3 has 18 amino acids. Per germline, CDR1 SGHVS and CDR2 FQNEAQ. In DNA form, the CDR3 reads TGTGCCAGCAGCTTACTGTACAGGGGCGAGTCGGTTAGCGGGGAGCTGTTTTTT. Amino acid sequence: CASSLLYRGESVSGELFF.

CDR3 sequence (DNA): TGCGCCAGCAGCCAAGACTTAGGGGCGCAGTTCTTC. The encoded protein is CASSQDLGAQFF. V is TRBV4-1 and J is TRBJ2-1, with D perhaps TRBD1 (5 bases). Germline V CDR1 and CDR2: MGHRA, YSYEKL. V was trimmed by 0 bases and J by 12 bases, leaving 9 bases between them. The CDR3 spans 12 residues.

The genes are TRBV7-2 and TRBJ2-7; 14 bases line up with TRBD2. V lost 4 bases and J lost 4; bases outside the gene matches: 3. This CDR3 contains 15 residues. Germline V gives CDR1 SGHTA, CDR2 FQGNSA. DNA for the CDR3: TGTGCCAGCAGCTCTCGGACTAGCGGGGGGTACGAGCAGTACTTC. Its translation is CASSSRTSGGYEQYF.

CDR3 loop: CATSPSGESSYEQYF. CDR3 nucleotides: TGTGCCACCTCACCTAGCGGGGAGAGCTCCTACGAGCAGTACTTC. V gene TRBV19 combines with J gene TRBJ2-7; 9 positions agree with TRBD2. The ends lost 10 bases at V and 0 bases at J; junction bases unmatched: 10. Germline V lookup: CDR1 LNHDA, CDR2 SQIVND (reference sequence). The CDR3 runs to 15 residues.

This chain joins TRBV5-1 and TRBJ1-6; weak D call: TRBD1 (6 bases). Between the trimmed V and J ends, which lost 1 base and 0 bases, there was a span of 8 bases. CDR1 and CDR2 from the germline V gene are SGHRS and YFSETQ. This CDR3 is built from 16 residues. As DNA, the CDR3 is TGCGCCAGCAGCTTGCAGGGGAGCTCCTATAATTCACCCCTCCACTTT. Translating it yields CASSLQGSSYNSPLHF.